One TCR beta chain is described in this entry. This receptor's antigen is unknown. No qualities accompany the bases; no much larger clone lies one base away. The collaborating institutions used their own protocols to collect whole blood in K2EDTA tubes. For TCRbeta analysis, collaborator samples were shipped as frozen whole blood, as isolated PBMCs, or as DNA extracted from either sample type. This entry comes from a study of blood T cell repertoires in COVID-19 (TCRdb year 2020). With respect to the entire study: Collaborator samples came from the United States, Italy and Spain and covered acute and convalescent phases of COVID-19. The material from the prospective study consisted of cDNA or gDNA derived from T cells, B-cell-depleted T cells, or PBMCs. The dataset comprised deeply sampled blood TCRbeta repertoires from subjects exposed to, actively infected with, or recovered from COVID-19. The repertoires were made available in a free public database intended to serve as a resource for research on the immune response to SARS-CoV-2. Samples came from the ongoing ImmuneRACE study (first 160 participants) plus 1,254 subjects from 6 global collaborators. The sample metadata nearly always contained a de-identified subject ID, COVID-19 status, age in years and sex. Where HLA class I and class II types were available, the types were taken from metadata supplied by the sample provider, not from assay-based typing. The research as a whole found: The amount of clinical and demographic metadata varied by source and participant and was provided uncurated.

TCRbeta CDR3 regions were amplified from genomic DNA using the immunoSEQ Assay, a bias-controlled multiplex PCR. Per the original workflow: The number of nucleated cells in each sample was estimated from the amplification of reference gene primers within the assay. To quantify the absolute abundance of each unique TCRbeta CDR3 rearrangement, sequence reads were collapsed and filtered. For each sample, productive Simpson clonality was calculated as the square root of Simpson's diversity index over productive rearrangements. TCRdb provides this immuneACCESS table in a form limited to in-frame rearrangements. Some clones are lacking; in checked studies, under half of them reflect an unresolved V gene, and why the rest are absent is not known. Clone size and V and J calls were adopted from that table, with D and trimming inferred from the DNA. Across this sample there are around 200,000 clones, with 89% seen only once. The ten largest make up around 7% of the sample.

The source is a man in his forties with acute or convalescent COVID-19. The sample taken for sequencing was peripheral blood.

The DNA sequence is as follows: TGTGCCAGCAGCCAAGCACTACAGAGCGGCTACGAGCAGTACTTC. This gives the protein CASSQALQSGYEQYF. The V and J genes are TRBV4-2 and TRBJ2-7, and the D gene may be TRBD2, 5 bases matching. V is cut by 1 base and J by 3 bases, and the space between the germline ends is 13 bases. The germline V gene encodes CDR1 LGHNA and CDR2 YNFKEQ. Its CDR3 holds 15 amino acids, cysteine through phenylalanine. Left in the record is the CDR3 DNA by itself, 45 bases read in frame from the first base.